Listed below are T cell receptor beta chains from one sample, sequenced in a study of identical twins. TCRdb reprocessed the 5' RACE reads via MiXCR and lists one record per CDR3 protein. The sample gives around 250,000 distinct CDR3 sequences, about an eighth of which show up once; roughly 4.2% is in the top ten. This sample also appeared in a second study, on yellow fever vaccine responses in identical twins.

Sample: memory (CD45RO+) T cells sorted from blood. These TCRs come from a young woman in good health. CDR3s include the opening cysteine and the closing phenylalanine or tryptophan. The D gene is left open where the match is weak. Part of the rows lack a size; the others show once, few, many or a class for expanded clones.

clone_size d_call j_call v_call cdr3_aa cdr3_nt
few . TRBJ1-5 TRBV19 CASSAGFYQPQHF TGTGCCAGTAGTGCAGGGTTTTATCAGCCCCAGCATTTT
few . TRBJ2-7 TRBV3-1 CASSHDYEQYF TGTGCCAGCAGCCATGACTACGAGCAGTACTTC
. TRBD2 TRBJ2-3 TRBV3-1 CATSQDGLAGNTQYF TGTGCCACCAGCCAAGACGGGCTAGCGGGGAATACGCAGTATTTT
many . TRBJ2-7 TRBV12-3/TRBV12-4 CASSINMAQYF TGTGCCAGCAGCATCAACATGGCGCAGTACTTC
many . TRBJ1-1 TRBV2 CASSGDMNTEAFF TGTGCCAGCAGTGGGGACATGAACACTGAAGCTTTCTTT
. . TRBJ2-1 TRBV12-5 CASGFPYGEQFF TGTGCTAGTGGTTTCCCTTATGGTGAGCAGTTCTTC
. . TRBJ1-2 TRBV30 CAWSVRFYGYTF TGTGCCTGGAGTGTACGCTTCTATGGCTACACCTTC
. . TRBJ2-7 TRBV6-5 CASSYSLGPYEQYF TGTGCCAGCAGTTACTCGTTAGGGCCTTACGAGCAGTACTTC
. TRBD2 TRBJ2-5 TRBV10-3 CAFSPGKAGLYQETQYF TGTGCCTTCAGCCCGGGAAAAGCGGGGCTGTACCAAGAGACCCAGTACTTC
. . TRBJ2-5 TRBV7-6 CASSTTGTQETQYF TGTGCCAGCAGCACGACCGGGACTCAAGAGACCCAGTACTTC
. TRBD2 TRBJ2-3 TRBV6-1 CASSATSGGPLGRDTQYF TGTGCCAGCAGCGCTACTAGCGGGGGGCCTCTGGGTAGGGATACGCAGTATTTT